This TCR beta chain was sequenced in a study of cytomegalovirus exposure and HLA in healthy donors (dated by TCRdb to the late 2010s). With regard to the full study: In an earlier analysis of approximately 500 of the donors, approximately 260 Gb of sequence data and about 110 million unique TCR beta sequences from some 170 million T cells were reported. Roughly 300 gigabases of sequencing data and 80 million or so unique TCR sequences were included in an early release covering roughly 600 HLA-typed donors. Among the 398 genotyped donors, more than 70% belonged to the genetic ancestry cluster associated with self-reported Caucasian donors. The study was designed to test whether signatures of past pathogen exposure could be identified by cataloging public T cell receptors. The study profiled the T cell repertoires of 550 to 700 subjects by immunosequencing and related them to cytomegalovirus serostatus. Along with the roughly 610-subject first cohort, a separate validation cohort of around 110 different subjects was used. To predict cytomegalovirus infection status, the study combined high-throughput TCR immunosequencing, statistical association of individual TCRs with disease status, and machine learning. To study patterns of TCR occurrence, a later analysis re-analyzed previously published TCR beta repertoires from more than 550 donors and added high-resolution HLA genotyping. The later analysis used no new phenotypic data to find candidate immune exposures, relying instead on TCR beta sequences and their occurrence across donors. In an earlier analysis of roughly 580 of the donors, high-throughput TCR beta sequencing was used to judge whether each TCR beta V gene segment behaved as functional or pseudogenic. Donor age, sex, ethnicity and CMV serostatus were compiled together with the repertoire data. In a later genetic analysis, genome-wide SNP genotypes for about 55% of the 666 donors were used, and that subset was treated as a discovery cohort. Every discovery cohort repertoire had been produced on one sequencing platform. HLA typing included class I and class II loci at four-digit resolution. Typing coverage varied by locus: about 629-640 donors for A, B, C, DRB1 and DQB1; approximately 500 for DQA1; approximately 610 for DPA1; approximately 490 for DPB1. Five DR-DQ haplotypes were treated as single units for association and clustering because of strong linkage in the cohort. Among over 350 genotyped donors of the cohort, an average of around 240,000 unique TCR beta nucleotide sequences were sequenced per donor, 15% to 20% of them non-productive. Summary of the overall study and its limitations: The presence/absence analyses assumed that sequencing depth was roughly uniform across donors, and that assumption may not be true. A group of highly shared sequence variants was considered likely to be a technical artifact of the sequencing pipeline. Broadly in line with IMGT annotations, most TCR beta V segments showed up in productive rearrangements about 87% or about 30% of the time in an earlier analysis of around 600 of the donors. A further reported finding was that TCR beta sequences accurately predicted the HLA-A and HLA-B alleles for most subjects in the first cohort. For the cohort, immune exposure information was limited to CMV serostatus. A later genetic analysis reported fewer N-insertions in productive TCRs among donors in an Asian-associated ancestry cluster than the roughly 700-donor mean. Strong co-occurrence of HLA alleles, especially DR and DQ, made assigning TCR associations to individual alleles difficult. Most TCR sequences were observed very rarely across donors, whereas some public TCRs were present in many individuals. In both the original and validation cohorts, the classifier was reported to diagnose cytomegalovirus status with high specificity and sensitivity. In a later analysis, HLA-associated TCR beta chains showed more clonal expansion and lower generation probabilities than non-associated chains that were equally common. In a later analysis, TCR association rates were found to vary across HLA loci, with the most associated TCRs seen for DRB1 alleles and the fewest for HLA-C alleles. The authors suggested that the approach could potentially be generalized to other disease states and immunological phenotypes. Correlated functional status among segregating V segments might reflect linkage disequilibrium, but an unknown experimental factor could not be ruled out. In a later analysis, several top co-occurrence clusters were reported to appear linked to parvovirus B19, influenza, CMV and Epstein-Barr virus. This cohort had only TCR beta chains sequenced, and the lack of alpha or paired-chain data limited which features could be detected. A few of the identified cytomegalovirus-associated TCR beta chains were confirmed in vitro to be specific for cytomegalovirus antigens. The 87-base-pair reads could not distinguish some IMGT-functional V segments, including TRBV6-2 and TRBV6-3, so those segments were excluded. HLA typing was unavailable for some donors at each locus, so association tests used only the typed subset. In a later analysis, most CMV-associated TCR beta chains were found to appear HLA-restricted, with HLA associations seemingly driven largely by CMV exposure. Specific HLA alleles were associated with over 15,000 TCR beta sequences at a false discovery rate of 0.05 in a later analysis. An association between a missense DCLRE1C variant and V-gene and J-gene trimming of TCR beta chains was found in a later genetic analysis and replicated in an independent cohort. In the study, 150 to 200 TCR beta chains were listed as associated with cytomegalovirus. Because counts were too low, seventeen rarely observed V segments, including chromosome 9 orphons, were excluded from the earlier analysis of 587 of the donors.

In regard to this clone: The antigen it recognizes is unknown. It has no much larger one-base neighbor in the sample; base qualities were not kept.

The library relied on the immunoSEQ multiplex PCR assay. A mixture of 60 forward primers for TCR Vbeta segments and 13 reverse primers for TCR Jbeta segments was used in the multiplex PCR. The CDR3 region of rearranged TCR beta genes was amplified from genomic DNA by a multiplex PCR assay. On the Illumina HiSeq System, the amplified TCR beta libraries were sequenced as 87-base-pair reads. The paper's processing steps were these. In a later analysis, approximately 74 million unique TCR beta chains were counted across the approximately 640 repertoires, and around 10 million of these chains were shared by at least two donors. A nearest-neighbor algorithm error-corrected the raw reads and collapsed the reads into unique sequences, merging closely related sequences to remove PCR and sequencing errors. Alignment of CDR3 sequences to IMGT reference sequences was used to assign V, D and J gene segments. Each retained sequence needed at least a six-nucleotide match to both a V gene segment and a J gene segment. A rearrangement was called productive if the CDR3 had no stop codons and remained in frame with V and J, and every other rearrangement was called non-productive. CDR3 was defined by IMGT convention, running from the second conserved V-encoded cysteine to the conserved J-encoded phenylalanine. Sequences without an unambiguous match to a single V gene segment were excluded from the earlier analysis of 587 of the donors. An earlier analysis of 500 to 600 of the donors classified V segments as functional when productive rearrangements were above 56.7% and as segregating when the standard deviation between donors was above 5%. A statistical classification framework was built to diagnose cytomegalovirus status from the catalog of TCR beta chain sequences. In a later analysis, V and J genes were assigned by comparing TCR nucleotide sequences against IMGT/GENE-DB human TR gene sequences. The TCRdist pipeline was used in a later analysis to assign CDR3 sequences and most-parsimonious VDJ recombination scenarios. In a later analysis, each TCR beta chain was defined by its CDR3 amino acid sequence together with its V-gene family, and reads lacking a unique V-gene family were excluded. In a later analysis, 500 to 650 highly shared, low-generation-probability nucleotide sequences were removed to address suspected cross-contamination and a sequencing artifact. A later analysis calculated a clonal expansion index for each public chain from normalized within-repertoire ranks of inferred template counts. In a later analysis, generation probabilities were computed with a VDJ recombination model fitted to out-of-frame rearrangements, and the resulting probabilities were checked against IGoR. A later analysis scored TCR-TCR, TCR-HLA and TCR-CMV co-occurrence with hypergeometric tests, applying a repertoire-size bias correction to TCR pairs. False discovery rates were estimated in a later analysis by permuting HLA or CMV assignments 20 times. A later analysis grouped co-occurring TCRs with DBSCAN, adding TCRdist sequence similarity when clustering within HLA-allele-positive subsets. Repertoires with fewer than 30,000 or more than 120,000 public chains were left out of co-occurrence clustering, as were about 5 repertoires with anomalous nucleotide sharing. TCRdb stores this immuneACCESS table with in-frame sequences only. Part of the clones is absent; in the studies checked, under half of the shortfall reflects unresolved V genes, and no reason is known for the rest. V and J calls and clone size are given by that table; D and trimming were obtained from the DNA. In all, the sample holds some 130,000 clones, and 82% of those were seen once. The ten largest clonotypes hold about 7.4% of the sample.

The cohort comprised several hundred healthy bone marrow donors. All cohort members were sampled while nominally healthy, although unrecorded immune exposures were likely present. The donor tested CMV seropositive, placing the donor among the 289 seropositive members of the cohort. Each donor provided a peripheral blood sample, and peripheral blood mononuclear cells were used for TCR beta sequencing. The Qiagen DNeasy Blood Extraction Kit was used to extract genomic DNA from the blood cell samples. The germline V gene yields SQVTM for CDR1 and ANQGSEA for CDR2. V has 4 bases trimmed and J has 13 bases trimmed; junction bases matching no gene number 10. From the cysteine up to the phenylalanine, the CDR3 has a length of 12 residues. Just CDR3 DNA is preserved here, 36 bases in frame from base 1.

Rearrangement joined TRBV29-1 to TRBJ1-2, with 9 junctional bases fitting TRBD1. This receptor was identified in a woman between 45 and 65 years old in good health and CMV-seropositive. The sequenced sample consisted of PBMCs. The DNA is TGCAGCGTTGTGTACAGGGGGCGAGCGCCCACCTTC. This is translated as CSVVYRGRAPTF.